One sample yielded the 23 T cell receptor beta chains listed below, sequenced in a study of T cells after yellow fever vaccination. TCRdb used MiXCR to reprocess the 5' RACE reads, holding one entry per CDR3 protein. The table has about 340,000 distinct CDR3 sequences, around 12% seen once; the top ten hold 2.5% to 3.5%. The sequences come from CD4+ T cells sorted from PBMCs, collected 15 days after the yellow fever booster vaccination. Receptor source: a man younger than 35 who received the YFV17D yellow fever vaccine.

The chain carries TRBV5-6 and TRBJ2-1; D call uncertain. The V gene lost 0 bases and the J gene lost 8 bases, with 6 bases spanning the gap. Germline V gene lookup returns CDR1 SGHDT and CDR2 YYEEEE. This CDR3 is built from 12 residues. As DNA, the CDR3 is TGTGCCAGCAGCTTGGGTCGAGATGAGCAGTTCTTC. This translates into CASSLGRDEQFF.

This clonotype was observed a few times. This chain uses TRBV4-3 with TRBJ2-3, with D possibly matching TRBD2 (6 bases). Germline values: CDR1 LGHNA, CDR2 YSLEER. The CDR3 runs 13 residues. V was shortened by 4 bases and J by 6 bases, with 11 bases between the two germline ends. CDR3: CASSRSGGDTQYF. The CDR3 DNA sequence: TGCGCCAGCAGCCGGAGCGGAGGGGATACGCAGTATTTT.

This clonotype was observed a handful of times. The J gene is TRBJ2-7, the V gene TRBV5-1; 8 bases align to TRBD1. This CDR3 is built from 15 residues. V dropped 5 bases and J dropped 0; count of bases not matched to a gene: 7. From germline, CDR1 is SGHRS and CDR2 YFSETQ. The CDR3 bases are TGCGCCAGCAGTCTTGACAGGGGCTCCTCCTACGAGCAGTACTTC. Its translation is CASSLDRGSSYEQYF.

This clonotype appeared many times. The chain recombines TRBV29-1 with TRBJ1-6; possibly TRBD1 for D (6 bases). Germline values: CDR1 SQVTM, CDR2 ANQGSEA. The CDR3 loop spans 13 amino acids. Trimming stripped 7 bases from V and 7 bases from J, with 14 bases between. The DNA of the CDR3 is TGCAGCGCATCACAGGGAGCGAATTCACCCCTCCACTTT. Amino acid sequence: CSASQGANSPLHF.

A few counts support this clonotype. This chain joins TRBV6-2 or TRBV6-3 and TRBJ1-5; 7 bases match TRBD1. Unmatched junction bases numbered 9, after V lost 6 bases and J lost 4 bases. CDR1 and CDR2 from the germline V gene are MNHEY and SVGEGT. This CDR3 contains 15 residues. The CDR3 is CASSNRQGQNQPQHF. The CDR3 bases are TGTGCCAGCAGCAACCGACAGGGTCAGAATCAGCCCCAGCATTTT.

The rearrangement links TRBV7-9 to TRBJ2-5; D is undetermined. Germline CDR1 is SEHNR and CDR2 is FQNEAQ (reference sequence). Trimming cost V 4 bases and J 10 bases, with 10 bases left between them. This CDR3 contains 11 residues. CDR3 protein: CASSSLVSQYF. The CDR3 bases are TGTGCCAGCAGCTCCCTCGTGAGCCAGTACTTC.

There are a few counts of this clonotype. The chain couples TRBV7-3 to TRBJ2-1, with 7 bases aligning to TRBD1. V lost 5 bases, J lost 3 bases, and 7 bases stayed unmatched. This CDR3 has 15 amino acids. CDR1 is SGHTA and CDR2 is FQGTGA in the germline V gene. The CDR3, as DNA: TGTGCCAGCAGCCCGGGACAGAGATTCTACAATGAGCAGTTCTTC. Protein sequence: CASSPGQRFYNEQFF.

The chain uses TRBV5-1 and TRBJ2-3; D might be TRBD1 or TRBD2, each matching 5 bases. V lost 5 bases and J lost 0, with 16 bases in between. Germline CDR1 and CDR2: SGHRS and YFSETQ. The CDR3 loop spans 16 amino acids. The CDR3 region is CASRLGALASTDTQYF. CDR3 coding DNA: TGCGCCAGCAGATTAGGGGCCCTAGCTAGCACAGATACGCAGTATTTT.

The chain recombines TRBV5-6 with TRBJ1-2; D is unresolved. Trimming shortened V by 1 base and J by 0 bases, and 7 bases separated the two germline ends. CDR1 is SGHDT, CDR2 YYEEEE, per germline. The CDR3 contains 14 residues. CDR3 DNA sequence: TGTGCCAGCAGCTTGCAGGCCGCTAACTATGGCTACACCTTC. As protein: CASSLQAANYGYTF.

This clonotype has just a few counts. The chain has TRBV5-1 and TRBJ2-5; D perhaps matches TRBD1 (5 bases). Looked up from germline, CDR1 is SGHRS and CDR2 is YFSETQ. Trimming pared 4 bases from V and 1 base from J, leaving 11 bases between. This CDR3 has 14 amino acids. The CDR3 DNA sequence: TGCGCCAGCAGCCCTGACAGCACCCAAGAGACCCAGTACTTC. Protein: CASSPDSTQETQYF.

This clonotype was counted a few times. The DNA is omitted, as the CDR3 cannot be located on it reliably, and the CDR3 follows TCRdb's listing. The gene calls are TRBV2 and TRBJ1-5. The V gene's germline CDR1 is SNHLY and CDR2 FYNNEI. The CDR3 comprises 14 residues, both ends counted. CDR3 region: CASSSSESNQPQHF.

This sequence joins TRBV11-1 and TRBJ2-7; 7 bases fit TRBD2. Per the germline V gene, CDR1 is SGHAT and CDR2 is FQDESV (reference sequence). There are 16 residues in the CDR3. Unmatched junction bases numbered 7, after V lost 2 bases and J lost 0 bases. The CDR3 loop reads CASSLRASGYSYEQYF. CDR3 bases: TGTGCCAGCAGCTTAAGGGCTAGCGGCTACTCCTACGAGCAGTACTTC.

The chain joins TRBV25-1 to TRBJ2-1; perhaps TRBD1 as D (6 bases). The CDR3 has 14 residues. V lost 5 bases and J lost 9, with 17 bases in between. In germline, CDR1 is MGHDK, CDR2 SYGVNS. CDR3 bases: TGTGCCAGCAGTCGAAGGCTACAGGGCGGTGAGCAGTTCTTC. Translation: CASSRRLQGGEQFF.

This clonotype was observed at least ten times. This sequence joins TRBV18 and TRBJ1-4; a weak D match, TRBD1 (5 bases). The CDR3 loop spans 15 amino acids. Germline-derived CDR1 and CDR2 are KGHSH and LQKENI. Trimming left V 3 bases short and J 1 base short, with 9 bases between. CDR3 protein: CASSPGRETNEKLFF. CDR3 coding DNA: TGTGCCAGCTCACCCGGCAGGGAAACTAATGAAAAACTGTTTTTT.

This chain joins TRBV7-2 and TRBJ2-2; perhaps TRBD2 as D (5 bases). Trimming pared 5 bases from V and 4 bases from J, leaving 14 bases between. The CDR3 spans 15 residues. Germline values: CDR1 SGHTA, CDR2 FQGNSA. CDR3 loop: CASSALVLGTGELFF. The CDR3 DNA is TGTGCCAGCAGCGCACTAGTTCTAGGCACCGGGGAGCTGTTTTTT. Variable domain in full (rest from reference TRBV7-2 and TRBJ2-2): GAGVSQSPSNKVTEKGKDVELRCDPISGHTALYWYRQSLGQGLEFLIYFQGNSAPDKSGLPSDRFSAERTGGSVSTLTIQRTQQEDSAVYLCASSALVLGTGELFFGEGSRLTVL.

At least ten counts were recorded for this clonotype. The V and J genes are TRBV12-3 or TRBV12-4 and TRBJ2-5, with TRBD1 identical over 7 bases. The CDR3 has 14 amino acids. Germline trimming cut 6 bases from V and 3 bases from J; bases unmatched to any gene: 7. The CDR3 coding sequence is TGTGCCAGCAGCCCAGGGGGTCTAAAAGAGACCCAGTACTTC. This translates into CASSPGGLKETQYF.

A few counts support this clonotype. The chain carries TRBV5-1 and TRBJ2-7, with D perhaps given as TRBD1 or TRBD2 (6 bases each). CDR3 length: 13 amino acids. V lost 1 base, J lost 3 bases, and 8 bases lay in between. The germline gives CDR1 SGHRS, CDR2 YFSETQ. The CDR3 loop reads CASSLKGGYEQYF. DNA for the CDR3: TGCGCCAGCAGCTTGAAGGGGGGCTACGAGCAGTACTTC. The variable domain in full, with the rest retrieved from reference TRBV5-1 and TRBJ2-7, is KAGVTQTPRYLIKTRGQQVTLSCSPISGHRSVSWYQQTPGQGLQFLFEYFSETQRNKGNFPGRFSGRQFSNSRSEMNVSTLELGDSALYLCASSLKGGYEQYFGPGTRLTVT.

The genes are TRBV7-9 and TRBJ1-2; possible D gene TRBD1, 5 bases. There are 15 residues in the CDR3. The ends were cut back, 5 bases at V and 4 bases at J, with 17 bases in the middle. Germline V lookup: CDR1 SEHNR, CDR2 FQNEAQ (reference sequence). CDR3 amino acids: CASSGGGESVYGYTF. The CDR3 bases are TGTGCCAGCAGCGGTGGGGGGGAGTCTGTCTATGGCTACACCTTC. Full variable domain (outside the CDR3, taken from reference TRBV7-9 and TRBJ1-2): DTGVSQNPRHKITKRGQNVTFRCDPISEHNRLYWYRQTLGQGPEFLTYFQNEAQLEKSRLLSDRFSAERPKGSFSTLEIQRTEQGDSAMYLCASSGGGESVYGYTFGSGTRLTVV.

This clonotype was counted between two and nine times. The chain combines TRBV7-6 with TRBJ2-1; D unclear. Germline V CDR1 and CDR2: SGHVS, FNYEAQ. The CDR3 extends over 13 amino acids. V was pared by 0 bases and J by 10 bases, with 10 bases between. The CDR3 nucleotides read TGTGCCAGCAGCTTAGCGCCTAGTTCGGAGCAGTTCTTC. Translated: CASSLAPSSEQFF.

The chain has TRBV4-2 and TRBJ2-7; D unclear. The CDR3 has 13 amino acids. Deletions cut 4 bases from V and 3 bases from J, with 10 bases between. Germline V gene lookup returns CDR1 LGHNA and CDR2 YNFKEQ. CDR3 region: CASSPLARYEQYF. The CDR3, as DNA: TGTGCCAGCAGCCCGTTGGCGCGCTACGAGCAGTACTTC.

The chain is built from TRBV6-1 and TRBJ2-3, with 8 bases aligning to TRBD2. CDR3 length equals 16 residues. J was trimmed by 3 bases and V by 2 bases; bases with no gene match: 7. Germline V lookup: CDR1 MNHNS, CDR2 SASEGT. In DNA, the CDR3 is TGTGCCAGCAGTGAATCGGTAGCGGGGAGGACAGATACGCAGTATTTT. The encoded protein is CASSESVAGRTDTQYF.

This clonotype was observed at least ten times. This chain uses TRBV6-5 with TRBJ2-7, with 9 bases identical to TRBD2. The CDR3 totals 15 residues. CDR1 is MNHEY and CDR2 is SVGAGI in the germline V gene. The V gene end was trimmed by 2 bases and the J gene end by 3 bases; junction bases not matched to a gene: 5. The CDR3 bases are TGTGCCAGCAGTTACGACGCTAGCGGGGTCTACGAGCAGTACTTC. Its translation: CASSYDASGVYEQYF.

The V and J genes are TRBV5-1 and TRBJ1-2; D is unclear. CDR1 SGHRS and CDR2 YFSETQ come from the germline V gene. The CDR3 sequence is 13 residues long. With 0 bases removed from V and 8 bases from J, the gap between germline ends came to 11 bases. The DNA of the CDR3 is TGCGCCAGCAGCTTGGGGCAAGCGGAAGGCTACACCTTC. Translation: CASSLGQAEGYTF.